This section outlines one T cell receptor (beta chain) sequence together with its context. The libraries were made with immunoSEQ v3. The method was immunoSEQ multiplex PCR; TCRdb's version includes in-frame clones alone and lacks a portion of them. The table lists 95,000 or so clones, under 70% of them singletons. Time point here: pre-treatment sample, taken before nivolumab and TIL therapy. Tumor tissue came from excised metastases, mostly pleural nodules or supraclavicular lymph nodes. The germline gives CDR1 SGHTA, CDR2 FQGNSA. The CDR3 contains 14 residues. V was pared by 2 bases and J by 3 bases, with 10 bases between. This record comes from a study of TIL therapy for anti-PD-1-resistant metastatic lung cancer. On the study more broadly: Median tumor PD-L1 proportion score was approximately 6.3%. Half of patients were current or former smokers.

The TCR comes from a person aged 25-80 years with non-small cell lung cancer. Sample: tumor tissue, taken at baseline. The chain joins TRBV7-2 to TRBJ1-2; D is unresolved. The CDR3 region is CASSLIEGHYGYTF. In DNA form, the CDR3 reads TGTGCCAGCAGCTTAATAGAGGGCCACTATGGCTACACCTTC.